This T cell receptor (beta chain) was documented in a study of CD8 T cells in Susac syndrome (dated by TCRdb to the late 2010s). About the study as a whole: The study used repertoire sequencing to test whether antigen drove CD8+ T cell activation and differentiation in Susac syndrome. The study compared CD8+ T cell repertoire clonality among around 11 healthy donors, around 14 Susac syndrome patients and roughly 15 multiple sclerosis patients. Overall results and qualifications from the work: The study acknowledged that relatively few individuals were included in the TCR sequencing and HLA analysis.

A word on this clonotype: It lacks a known antigen. Base qualities are missing; no much larger clone stands one base away.

Peripheral blood CD8+ and CD4+ T cells from healthy donors, Susac syndrome patients and multiple sclerosis patients were profiled by high-throughput TCR beta sequencing. The multiple sclerosis controls were treatment-naive patients whose relapsing-remitting disease, either stable or active, fulfilled the revised McDonald criteria. Bulk CD8+ and CD4+ T cells were purified by magnetic negative isolation, whereas CD8+ TEMRA cells were enriched by FACS. Blood was drawn into EDTA tubes, processed within 24 hours, and PBMCs were isolated by density gradient centrifugation. PBMCs intended for TCR sequencing were cryopreserved in liquid nitrogen and thawed later in a water bath at 37 degrees C. Purity of sorted or isolated CD4+, CD8+ and CD8+ TEMRA cells was at least 90%. RNA was extracted with the RNeasy kit and about 0.5 to 1 ug was reverse transcribed using random hexamers. TCR beta CDR3 regions were amplified with the immunoSEQ multiplex PCR assay covering 54 Vbeta and 13 Jbeta segments. To correct PCR amplification bias, a synthetic template baseline was used for both primer optimization and computational correction. Processing in the source paper ran as follows. Reads were assigned to V, D and J genes according to IMGT and analyzed in immunoSEQ Analyzer, with only productive sequences retained. Clonality was calculated as one minus the Shannon entropy normalized by log2 of the number of productive unique sequences. For each patient and control, public and private clones were evaluated among the 100 most prevalent clones. A clone was defined as Susac-specific if it was absent from the healthy and MS cohorts, from over a thousand published viral clones and from other ImmuneACCESS disease sequences. TCRdb applied fastp at Q25 and MiXCR to the public reads, then kept only in-frame beta chains. CDR3 protein duplicates are merged, each entry listing the most common genes and DNA. These V and J calls originate from TCRdb's pipeline instead of the authors' own analysis. This sample holds 100,000 to 150,000 distinct CDR3 sequences; roughly 93% were observed only once. Roughly 0.32% of the sample comes from the top ten.

From V the trimming removes 2 bases and from J it removes 6 bases, while the gene matches leave 2 bases of the junction unaccounted for. The CDR3 numbers 13 residues from cysteine through phenylalanine. Only the CDR3 portion is preserved as DNA: 39 bases, with reading frame beginning at the first base. The germline V gene (reference sequence) sets CDR1 to MNHEY and CDR2 to SMNVEV. The chain joins TRBV27 to TRBJ1-2; 8 bases in between match TRBD1. The sample taken for sequencing was CD8+ T cells from PBMCs. The TCR sequence derives from a human donor with multiple sclerosis. The DNA sequence reads TGTGCCAGCAGTTTAACAGGGGGGCATGGCTACACCTTC. The translation is CASSLTGGHGYTF.